The 22 T cell receptor beta chains below all came from one sample that was sequenced in a study of blood T cell repertoires in COVID-19. Sequencing was performed with immunoSEQ multiplex PCR; in TCRdb, only in-frame clones are kept and a portion is missing. The sample has under 350,000 clones, roughly 88% seen once. The sequencing input was peripheral blood. The receptors derive from a woman aged 65 to 85 with acute or convalescent COVID-19.

The V and J genes are TRBV30 and TRBJ1-6, with D tentatively TRBD1 (6 bases). V lost 2 bases, J lost 9 bases, and 14 bases lay in between. There are 14 residues in the CDR3. Germline V lookup: CDR1 GTSNPN, CDR2 SVGIG (reference sequence). Written as DNA, the CDR3 is TGTGCCTGGAGTATCCCGGGGGGCGCTTCACCCCTCCACTTT. Encoded protein: CAWSIPGGASPLHF.

The rearrangement uses TRBV2 and TRBJ1-2; D is uncertain. Germline CDR1 reads SNHLY; CDR2 reads FYNNEI. This CDR3 region has 16 residues. V was pared by 4 bases and J by 6 bases, with 21 bases between. For the CDR3, the DNA is TGTGCCAGCAGTGTGGAGGGCCCGAGGATTGGACATGGCTACACCTTC. Its translation: CASSVEGPRIGHGYTF.

The chain links TRBV12-3 or TRBV12-4 to TRBJ1-1; the D is unclear. With 7 bases removed from V and 1 base from J, the gap between germline ends came to 10 bases. This CDR3 is built from 13 residues. CDR3 in DNA: TGTGCCAGCAACACGACACCGAACACTGAAGCTTTCTTT. Residues: CASNTTPNTEAFF.

This rearrangement joins TRBV18 to TRBJ2-5; 10 bases align to TRBD2. V lost 4 bases, J lost 1 base, and 3 bases stayed unmatched. Germline assignment: CDR1 KGHSH and CDR2 LQKENI. The CDR3 length is 15 residues. In DNA form, the CDR3 reads TGTGCCAGCTCACTAGGACTAGCGGTCCAAGAGACCCAGTACTTC. The encoded protein is CASSLGLAVQETQYF.

The chain couples TRBV6-6 to TRBJ1-2; weak D call: TRBD1 (6 bases). V lost 8 bases to trimming and J lost 2 bases, with 15 bases between them. Germline V CDR1 and CDR2: MNHNY, SVGAGI (reference sequence). The CDR3 sequence is 14 residues long. The CDR3 here is CASSGTGTNYGYTF. The CDR3 region has the DNA TGTGCCAGCTCGGGGACCGGGACAAACTATGGCTACACCTTC.

This chain uses TRBV4-1 with TRBJ1-2; 8 bases line up with TRBD1. The CDR3 has 18 amino acids. The ends lost 0 bases at V and 8 bases at J; junction bases unmatched: 17. Germline CDR1 reads MGHRA; CDR2 reads YSYEKL. Here the CDR3 reads CASSQDPKMAGGLDGYTF. In nucleotides, the CDR3 is TGCGCCAGCAGCCAAGACCCAAAAATGGCAGGGGGCTTGGACGGCTACACCTTC.

This clone was seen just once. The V and J genes are TRBV6-5 and TRBJ2-2; D ambiguous. Germline values: CDR1 MNHEY, CDR2 SVGAGI. V was cut by 6 bases and J by 1 base, with 6 bases left in between. This CDR3 has 13 amino acids. CDR3 DNA: TGTGCCAGCAGCCCCAGGAACACCGGGGAGCTGTTTTTT. Translated, it gives CASSPRNTGELFF.

CDR3 sequence reads: CASSLDGIRGETQYF. The CDR3 DNA reads as TGCGCCAGCAGCTTGGACGGGATACGGGGAGAGACCCAGTACTTC. The chain links TRBV5-1 to TRBJ2-5; weak D call: TRBD2 (5 bases). The CDR3 runs 15 residues. Germline V gives CDR1 SGHRS, CDR2 YFSETQ. V lost 0 bases and J lost 4, with 13 bases in between. Full variable domain (outside the CDR3, taken from reference TRBV5-1 and TRBJ2-5): KAGVTQTPRYLIKTRGQQVTLSCSPISGHRSVSWYQQTPGQGLQFLFEYFSETQRNKGNFPGRFSGRQFSNSRSEMNVSTLELGDSALYLCASSLDGIRGETQYFGPGTRLLVL.

The V gene is TRBV28, the J gene TRBJ2-3; weak D call: TRBD2 (5 bases). CDR1 and CDR2 (germline): MDHEN, SYDVKM. The CDR3 is 12 amino acids. The germline V and J ends were trimmed by 6 bases and 4 bases, with 8 bases remaining between them. CDR3: CASSGDSDTQYF. CDR3 DNA: TGTGCCAGCAGCGGGGATTCAGATACGCAGTATTTT.

The chain links TRBV5-5 to TRBJ1-4, with a possible D match to TRBD1 (5 bases). This CDR3 comprises 12 residues. Germline V gives CDR1 SGHKS, CDR2 YYEKEE (reference sequence). The germline V and J ends were trimmed by 8 bases and 13 bases, with 18 bases remaining between them. CDR3 loop: CASTSGGGGLFF. CDR3 nucleotides: TGTGCCAGTACCTCCGGGGGGGGAGGACTGTTTTTT.

CDR3 DNA sequence: TGTGCCAGCTCACCCATGTCGACAGGGGCGGGCGAGCAGTACTTC. Its translation is CASSPMSTGAGEQYF. The chain links TRBV18 to TRBJ2-7; 8 bases fit TRBD1. This CDR3 spans 15 amino acids. Germline CDR1 reads KGHSH; CDR2 reads LQKENI. J gave up 6 bases and V 3 bases, and 10 bases lay outside the gene matches.

This clone has a handful of counts. This chain joins TRBV28 and TRBJ1-3, with 9 bases aligning to TRBD1. There are 15 residues in the CDR3. With 6 bases clipped from V and 3 bases from J, the junction kept 6 bases outside the gene matches. CDR1 and CDR2 from the germline V gene are MDHEN and SYDVKM. The CDR3 DNA sequence: TGTGCCAGCAGACCCCCGGGACAGGGTGGAAACACCATATATTTT. This encodes CASRPPGQGGNTIYF. Variable domain in full (rest from reference TRBV28 and TRBJ1-3): DVKVTQSSRYLVKRTGEKVFLECVQDMDHENMFWYRQDPGLGLRLIYFSYDVKMKEKGDIPEGYSVSREKKERFSLILESASTNQTSMYLCASRPPGQGGNTIYFGEGSWLTVV.

The rearrangement links TRBV5-5 to TRBJ2-7; 9 nucleotides agree with TRBD1. The J segment lost 2 bases and the V segment lost 4 bases, leaving 7 bases of the junction unmatched. The CDR3 extends over 15 amino acids. Germline V CDR1 and CDR2: SGHKS, YYEKEE (reference sequence). The CDR3 sequence is CASSVGQGSTYEQYF. CDR3 nucleotides: TGTGCCAGCAGCGTCGGACAGGGGAGTACCTACGAGCAGTACTTC.

DNA for the CDR3: TGCGCCAGCAGTTACAGGGACATGGGTCAAGCTGAAGCTTTCTTT. This translates into CASSYRDMGQAEAFF. The chain recombines TRBV4-1 with TRBJ1-1, with D maybe TRBD1 (6 bases). Germline CDR1 reads MGHRA; CDR2 reads YSYEKL. Trimming pared 6 bases from V and 6 bases from J, leaving 20 bases between. This CDR3 spans 15 amino acids.

The chain links TRBV19 to TRBJ2-2; 9 nucleotides line up with TRBD1. CDR1 is LNHDA and CDR2 is SQIVND in the germline V gene (reference sequence). The length of the CDR3 is 14 residues. The J segment lost 6 bases and the V segment lost 8 bases, leaving 7 bases of the junction unmatched. CDR3 bases: TGTGCCAGTGGGTCCCGGGACAGGGCCGGGGAGCTGTTTTTT. It translates to CASGSRDRAGELFF.

This clone was detected a few times. The chain's CDR3 is CASSGQLLISAQHF. CDR3 DNA: TGTGCCAGCAGCGGACAGCTTCTTATATCAGCCCAGCATTTT. This chain uses TRBV2 with TRBJ1-5, with D tentatively TRBD1 (6 bases). The CDR3 is made up of 14 amino acids. V shed 6 bases and J shed 11 bases, with 20 bases lying between them. Per the germline V gene, CDR1 is SNHLY and CDR2 is FYNNEI.

V and J are TRBV9 and TRBJ2-2, with D possibly TRBD1 on 6 matching bases. V lost 4 bases to trimming and J lost 0 bases, with 13 bases between them. Germline lookup yields CDR1 SGDLS and CDR2 YYNGEE. The CDR3 has 16 residues. The CDR3 loop reads CASSRQEFANTGELFF. The DNA for the CDR3 is TGTGCCAGCAGCCGACAGGAGTTCGCGAACACCGGGGAGCTGTTTTTT. Drawing the rest from reference TRBV9 and TRBJ2-2, the complete variable domain is DSGVTQTPKHLITATGQRVTLRCSPRSGDLSVYWYQQSLDQGLQFLIQYYNGEERAKGNILERFSAQQFPDLHSELNLSSLELGDSALYFCASSRQEFANTGELFFGEGSRLTVL.

In this sample, this clone turned up a few times. The chain combines TRBV5-1 with TRBJ2-3; 7 bases align to TRBD2. Germline CDR1 reads SGHRS; CDR2 reads YFSETQ. Trimming removed 4 bases from V and 3 bases from J; junction bases left unmatched: 5. This CDR3 is 14 amino acids long. Here the CDR3 DNA reads TGCGCCAGCAGCGTGGGACTACCAACAGATACGCAGTATTTT. Amino acids: CASSVGLPTDTQYF.

The chain has TRBV19 and TRBJ1-2; TRBD1 matches at 11 bases. Germline trimming cut 6 bases from V and 3 bases from J; bases unmatched to any gene: 6. Germline loops: CDR1 LNHDA, CDR2 SQIVND (reference sequence). The CDR3 covers 15 residues. CDR3 nucleotides: TGTGCCAGTAGACCCGGGGACAGGGGGGACTATGGCTACACCTTC. Protein product: CASRPGDRGDYGYTF.

This clone occurred a few times. The rearrangement links TRBV5-5 to TRBJ1-5; a possible D gene is TRBD1 (6 bases). The CDR3 runs to 13 residues. V lost 3 bases and J 5 bases, leaving 9 bases between the germline ends. Germline V gives CDR1 SGHKS, CDR2 YYEKEE (reference sequence). CDR3 in DNA: TGTGCCAGCAGCTACCAGGGGTATCAGCCCCAGCATTTT. This encodes CASSYQGYQPQHF.

V gene TRBV25-1 combines with J gene TRBJ1-2; D is possibly TRBD1 (6 bases). The V end was cut by 8 bases, the J end by 4 bases, with 17 bases between. Per the germline V gene, CDR1 is MGHDK and CDR2 is SYGVNS. The CDR3 contains 14 residues. The chain's CDR3 is CASVADGTSYGYTF. The DNA for the CDR3 is TGTGCCAGCGTAGCCGATGGGACAAGCTATGGCTACACCTTC.

This clone was seen more than once but under ten times. The rearrangement joins TRBV25-1 to TRBJ2-1; D is possibly TRBD1 (6 bases). CDR3 length: 16 residues. With 3 bases removed from V and 6 bases from J, the gap between germline ends came to 18 bases. The V gene's germline CDR1 is MGHDK and CDR2 SYGVNS. CDR3 nucleotides: TGTGCCAGCAGTGACCGTATAGCAGGGGCCTTCAATGAGCAGTTCTTC. This sequence encodes CASSDRIAGAFNEQFF.